These T cell receptor beta chains were read from a single sample in a study of cytomegalovirus exposure and HLA in healthy donors. Measured with immunoSEQ multiplex PCR; TCRdb has only the in-frame clones, and not every one. The sample holds fewer than 350,000 clones, 70% to 90% seen once. Sequenced material: PBMCs. The receptors stem from a woman younger than 30 in good health and CMV-seronegative. Each CDR3 is given with its conserved first and last residue. The order of the fields is V gene, J gene, CDR3 length, D gene, clone size, CDR3 DNA, CDR3 protein. D genes are given only for firm matches. Not all rows give a size; the values are once, few, many and, for expanded clones, a class.

TRBV10-3	TRBJ2-5	14	.	.	TGTGCCATCTCCGAGGGGGGGCGGGATGAGACCCAGTACTTC	CAISEGGRDETQYF
TRBV5-1	TRBJ2-5	14	TRBD1	.	TGCGCCAGCAGCTCCCCGGACAGGGAAGAGACCCAGTACTTC	CASSSPDREETQYF
TRBV30	TRBJ1-3	15	TRBD1	.	TGTGCCTGGAGTGTAGGCAGGGGGCCAGGAAACACCATATATTTT	CAWSVGRGPGNTIYF
TRBV29-1	TRBJ1-4	15	TRBD1	.	TGCAGCGTTGAATTGGGTAGGGGGCTGGATGAAAAACTGTTTTTT	CSVELGRGLDEKLFF
TRBV2	TRBJ1-2	14	.	.	TGTGCCAGCAGTGAAGAACAGGGACCCTATGGCTACACCTTC	CASSEEQGPYGYTF
TRBV9	TRBJ1-2	15	TRBD1	once	TGTGCCAGCAGCGAGGGACAGGGGGAGGGCTATGGCTACACCTTC	CASSEGQGEGYGYTF
TRBV2	TRBJ1-2	15	TRBD1	.	TGTGCCAGCAGCGAGACAGGGGAGATACCCTATGGCTACACCTTC	CASSETGEIPYGYTF
TRBV2	TRBJ2-2	16	TRBD2	.	TGTGCCAGCAGTGGGGGCGGGGGGGCCGGGGCCGGGGAGCTGTTTTTT	CASSGGGGAGAGELFF
TRBV10-1	TRBJ1-6	18	.	once	TGCGCCAGCAGTGACAGAGGTCCCTTTAGCTCCTATAATTCCCCCCTCCACTTT	CASSDRGPFSSYNSPLHF
TRBV5-1	TRBJ1-2	13	TRBD1	.	TGCGCCAGCAGGGCAACAGGGGTGTATGGCTACACCTTC	CASRATGVYGYTF
TRBV29-1	TRBJ1-1	12	.	.	TGCAGCGTCTCTTTGACAGACACTGAAGCTTTCTTT	CSVSLTDTEAFF
TRBV19	TRBJ2-6	14	.	.	TGTGCCAGTAGAGATTCAGGTGAGGCCAACGTCCTGACTTTC	CASRDSGEANVLTF
TRBV7-6	TRBJ1-2	13	.	.	TGTGCCAGCAGCTTAGATACAGGGACAGGCTACACCTTC	CASSLDTGTGYTF
TRBV7-9	TRBJ2-3	15	TRBD2	.	TGTGCCAGCAGCCCCAGCGGGGGGATCCCAGATACGCAGTATTTT	CASSPSGGIPDTQYF
TRBV25-1	TRBJ2-1	16	TRBD2	.	TGTGCCAGCAGTGAAATTATGGGAGGGTCCTACAATGAGCAGTTCTTC	CASSEIMGGSYNEQFF
TRBV6-6	TRBJ2-3	12	.	.	TGTGCCAGCAGCCAGGCGGGAGATACGCAGTATTTT	CASSQAGDTQYF
TRBV2	TRBJ2-5	14	.	.	TGTGCCAGCAGCCGGGATACCAACCAAGAGACCCAGTACTTC	CASSRDTNQETQYF
TRBV7-9	TRBJ1-2	13	TRBD1	.	TGTGCCAGCAGCCGGCAGGGGGCGTATGGCTACACCTTC	CASSRQGAYGYTF
TRBV4-1	TRBJ2-7	14	TRBD1	once	TGCGCCAGCAGCCAAGTACAGGGGATCTACGAGCAGTACTTC	CASSQVQGIYEQYF
TRBV9	TRBJ1-2	17	TRBD1	.	TGTGCCAGCAGCAGGGGGGACAGGGGGGTATCCCTAGCCGGCTACACCTTC	CASSRGDRGVSLAGYTF
TRBV5-1	TRBJ1-2	14	.	.	TGCGCCAGCAGCCCCGGGGGGTCACACTATGGCTACACCTTC	CASSPGGSHYGYTF
TRBV5-1	TRBJ2-5	16	TRBD2	.	TGCGCCAGCAGCTCTGGTGGGGCGGGGGGCCGGCAGACCCAGTACTTC	CASSSGGAGGRQTQYF
TRBV1	TRBJ2-1	11	.	.	TGCACCAGCACCAACCGGACTCTCAAGTTCTTC	CTSTNRTLKFF
TRBV2	TRBJ2-5	18	TRBD2	.	TGTGCCAGCAGTGCTAGCGGGGGGCCCAGGCGGGTCCAAGGGACCCAGTACTTC	CASSASGGPRRVQGTQYF
TRBV9	TRBJ1-6	13	.	.	TGTGCCAGCAGCCCAAACTCCTCCCCACCCCTCCACTTT	CASSPNSSPPLHF
TRBV6-6	TRBJ2-5	14	.	.	TGTGCCAGCACTCGCGACAATTACCAAGAGACCCAGTACTTC	CASTRDNYQETQYF
TRBV27	TRBJ2-7	13	.	.	TGTGCCAGCAGTCCTTCCTTCTCCTACGAGCAGTACTTC	CASSPSFSYEQYF
TRBV5-4	TRBJ1-6	13	TRBD1	once	TGTGCCGGAAGACAGGGGCTGAATTCACCCCTCCACTTT	CAGRQGLNSPLHF
TRBV5-4	TRBJ2-2	15	.	.	TGTGCCAGCAGCTTAGGGACTTCGAACACCGGGGAGCTGTTTTTT	CASSLGTSNTGELFF
TRBV6-5	TRBJ1-2	13	.	.	TGTGCCAGCGGCAGCAGGGGTATAGGAGGCTACACCTTC	CASGSRGIGGYTF
TRBV11-2	TRBJ2-3	15	TRBD2	.	TGTGCCAGCAGCTTCCGGGGGCGGGGGGGAGATACGCAGTATTTT	CASSFRGRGGDTQYF
TRBV5-1	TRBJ2-7	15	TRBD2	once	TGCGCCAGCAGCACCGCGGCGGGGGGACTCTACGAGCAGTACTTC	CASSTAAGGLYEQYF
TRBV19	TRBJ2-4	15	.	.	TGTGCCAGTAGTATAGATGGGGGGGCGCAAAACATTCAGTACTTC	CASSIDGGAQNIQYF
TRBV4-1	TRBJ2-3	13	TRBD1	.	TGCGCCAGCCGGGACAGCACCACAGATACGCAGTATTTT	CASRDSTTDTQYF
TRBV19	TRBJ2-7	12	.	.	TGTGCCAGCACCGGGAACTCCTACGAGCAGTACTTC	CASTGNSYEQYF
TRBV6-5	TRBJ2-2	15	TRBD1	.	TGTGCCAGCGCCCGTTACGGGACAGCATTCGGGGAGCTGTTTTTT	CASARYGTAFGELFF
TRBV5-1	TRBJ1-6	16	TRBD1	.	TGCGCCAGCAGCCTGGGGGGACAGGGGGCCAGGACACCCCTCCACTTT	CASSLGGQGARTPLHF
TRBV4-1	TRBJ2-5	15	.	.	TGCGCCAGCAGCCAAGTTGGCGCTAGAGGAGAGACCCAGTACTTC	CASSQVGARGETQYF
TRBV7-3	TRBJ2-1	11	.	.	TGTGCCAGCAGCTTGGGGCGCGAGCAGTTCTTC	CASSLGREQFF
TRBV18	TRBJ2-7	13	.	.	TGTGCCAGCTCCGAGACAGGCCCACAGGAGCAGTACTTC	CASSETGPQEQYF